This TCR beta chain was documented in a study of T cell repertoires in ileal Crohn's disease. The assay was immunoSEQ multiplex PCR, and TCRdb's table has in-frame clones only and misses some. The sample has 7,000 or so clones; roughly 81% are singletons. This CDR3 region has 13 residues. Trimming removed 2 bases at V and 6 bases at J, with 10 bases between. Germline V CDR1 and CDR2: MNHEY, SVGAGI. Time point denoted: proximal margin of the surgical specimen (macroscopically non-inflamed). This TCR was sampled from an adult with Crohn's disease. This chain links TRBV6-5 with TRBJ1-1, with unresolved D. The sample comprised ileal tissue. The CDR3: CASSYEVGAEAFF. CDR3 bases: TGTGCCAGCAGTTACGAGGTGGGAGCTGAAGCTTTCTTT.